The 26 T cell receptor beta chains presented below share a single source sample, sequenced in a study of blood T cell repertoires in COVID-19. Some clones are missing from TCRdb's copy, which holds only in-frame ones; the method was immunoSEQ multiplex PCR. The data contain some 200,000 clones, approximately 90% of them seen just once; the ten biggest clones take up approximately 3.5%. Specimen: PBMCs or T cells enriched from blood (not recorded which). The origin of the receptors is a woman aged 18-29 years in a cohort exposed to, infected with or recovered from COVID-19 (not recorded which).

The genes are TRBV24-1 and TRBJ1-1, with D perhaps matching TRBD1 (6 bases). The CDR3 totals 14 residues. Germline loops: CDR1 KGHDR, CDR2 SFDVKD. V lost 9 bases and J lost 5, with 18 bases in between. CDR3: CATQPGGRQTEAFF. CDR3 nucleotide sequence: TGTGCCACCCAGCCGGGGGGGCGCCAAACTGAAGCTTTCTTT.

The V gene is TRBV28, the J gene TRBJ2-1; unclear D gene. Trimming shortened V by 3 bases and J by 4 bases, and 7 bases separated the two germline ends. The CDR3 extends over 13 amino acids. Germline V gene data show CDR1 as MDHEN and CDR2 as SYDVKM. CDR3 DNA sequence: TGTGCCAGCAGTTTGTCGGTTTACAATGAGCAGTTCTTC. Protein product: CASSLSVYNEQFF.

This chain joins TRBV7-9 and TRBJ2-7; TRBD1 matches at 10 bases. CDR1 SEHNR and CDR2 FQNEAQ come from the germline V gene (reference sequence). This CDR3 region has 15 residues. V shed 1 base, J shed 3 bases, and the junction held 3 bases outside the gene matches. The CDR3 coding sequence is TGTGCCAGCAGCTTAGTTGGACAGGGGGACTACGAGCAGTACTTC. Protein sequence: CASSLVGQGDYEQYF.

This rearrangement joins TRBV15 to TRBJ2-5; 7 bases are shared with TRBD2. The CDR3 loop spans 14 amino acids. Per the germline V gene, CDR1 is LNHNV and CDR2 is YYDKDF (reference sequence). The trim removed 8 bases at V and 3 bases at J, leaving 9 bases unmatched. CDR3 region: CATRGGPIKETQYF. The DNA of the CDR3 is TGTGCCACCCGCGGGGGACCCATAAAAGAGACCCAGTACTTC.

The chain is built from TRBV6-2 or TRBV6-3 and TRBJ2-5; 8 bases line up with TRBD2. V lost 5 bases, J lost 5 bases, and 7 bases stayed unmatched. CDR1 MNHEY and CDR2 SVGEGT come from the germline V gene. This CDR3 is 14 amino acids long. The CDR3 loop reads CASSLREGWETQYF. The CDR3 DNA is TGTGCCAGCAGTCTACGGGAGGGCTGGGAGACCCAGTACTTC.

This chain uses TRBV12-3 or TRBV12-4 with TRBJ2-7; 10 nucleotides agree with TRBD1. The CDR3 runs to 13 residues. Trimming at V came to 5 bases and at J to 7 bases, leaving 5 bases not matched to a gene. The CDR3, as DNA: TGTGCCAGCAGTCTGAGGACAGGGGGTGAGCAGTACTTC. Amino acid sequence: CASSLRTGGEQYF.

This clone was detected only a few times. The chain recombines TRBV6-5 with TRBJ2-3; tentatively, D is TRBD1 (5 bases). This CDR3 has 14 residues. Between the trimmed V and J ends, which lost 5 bases and 2 bases, there was a span of 11 bases. Germline loops: CDR1 MNHEY, CDR2 SVGAGI. The CDR3 region has the DNA TGTGCCAGCAGTCCTGGACATAACACAGATACGCAGTATTTT. This sequence encodes CASSPGHNTDTQYF.

The chain employs TRBV28 and TRBJ2-7; 7 bases are a match to TRBD1. This CDR3 has 15 amino acids. CDR1 MDHEN and CDR2 SYDVKM come from the germline V gene. V lost 6 bases to trimming and J lost 2 bases; unmatched junction nucleotides: 10. CDR3 nucleotide sequence: TGTGCCAGCAGCCCCTCCGACAGGGCAACCTACGAGCAGTACTTC. Translating gives CASSPSDRATYEQYF.

The rearrangement joins TRBV6-2 or TRBV6-3 to TRBJ2-7; D is possibly TRBD1 (5 bases). Trimming removed 2 bases from V and 5 bases from J, with 19 bases in between. There are 16 residues in the CDR3. The germline CDR1 and CDR2 sequences are MNHEY and SVGEGT. The CDR3 is CASSYQRVQGVHEQYF. DNA of the CDR3: TGTGCCAGCAGTTACCAACGAGTGCAGGGCGTCCACGAGCAGTACTTC.

The chain is built from TRBV9 and TRBJ1-5; TRBD1 might be the D (5 bases). V was pared by 5 bases and J by 0 bases, with 12 bases between. Germline V lookup: CDR1 SGDLS, CDR2 YYNGEE. CDR3 length equals 15 residues. The DNA of the CDR3 is TGTGCCAGCAGTTGGACACAATATAGCAATCAGCCCCAGCATTTT. Its protein product is CASSWTQYSNQPQHF.

The chain joins TRBV7-3 to TRBJ2-5; 11 bases are a match to TRBD2. The V gene's germline CDR1 is SGHTA and CDR2 FQGTGA. The CDR3 consists of 17 residues. Unmatched junction bases numbered 11, after V lost 3 bases and J lost 5 bases. The CDR3 DNA is TGTGCCAGCAGCTTGGGACCCCTAGCGGGGGGCGGGGAGACCCAGTACTTC. Residues: CASSLGPLAGGGETQYF.

The chain uses TRBV5-1 and TRBJ1-2, with 9 bases lining up with TRBD1. V was clipped by 4 bases and J by 8 bases; unmatched bases: 9. Germline CDR1 is SGHRS and CDR2 is YFSETQ. This CDR3 has 14 residues. The CDR3 is CASSLLGQGGGYTF. The CDR3 DNA follows: TGCGCCAGCAGCCTACTGGGACAGGGAGGAGGCTACACCTTC.

The chain uses TRBV6-5 and TRBJ1-1; no firm D call. CDR3 length equals 15 residues. Germline V gene data show CDR1 as MNHEY and CDR2 as SVGAGI. V was shortened by 4 bases and J by 4 bases, with 16 bases between the two germline ends. The CDR3 sequence is CASSSQDIPSTEAFF. CDR3 nucleotide sequence: TGTGCCAGCAGTTCCCAAGACATACCGAGCACTGAAGCTTTCTTT.

The genes are TRBV5-6 and TRBJ2-7; TRBD1 matches at 7 bases. The CDR3 length is 13 residues. Germline V gene lookup returns CDR1 SGHDT and CDR2 YYEEEE. Trimming took 3 bases from V and 2 from J; bases not matched to a gene: 2. As DNA, the CDR3 is TGTGCCAGCAGCTGGGGACAGACCTACGAGCAGTACTTC. Translation: CASSWGQTYEQYF.

This clone appeared a single time. The chain links TRBV6-5 to TRBJ2-2, with 7 bases identical to TRBD2. The CDR3 length is 15 residues. V gave up 7 bases and J gave up 5 bases; unmatched junction bases: 10. Germline-derived CDR1 and CDR2 are MNHEY and SVGAGI. The CDR3 here is CASTIQDGGTGELFF. CDR3 DNA: TGTGCCAGCACTATTCAGGACGGGGGGACCGGGGAGCTGTTTTTT.

Worth noting for this clone: An end of the junction differs from the germline gene, which may be a read error. This sequence joins TRBV5-6 and TRBJ1-1; 7 bases are a match to TRBD1. The germline V gene encodes CDR1 SGHDT and CDR2 YYEEEE. This CDR3 contains 14 residues. The CDR3 here is CASRFTGENPEAFF. As DNA, the CDR3 is TGTGCCAGCAGATTTACAGGGGAGAACCCTGAAGCTTTCTTT.

V gene TRBV3-1 (or the pseudogene TRBV3-2) combines with J gene TRBJ2-3, with 13 bases aligning to TRBD2. Per the germline V gene, CDR1 is LGHDT and CDR2 is YNNKEL (reference sequence). The junction had 2 bases not matched to a gene; V was cut back by 4 bases and J by 4 bases. This CDR3 is 15 amino acids long. The CDR3 is CASSPGTSGADTQYF. In DNA form, the CDR3 reads TGTGCCAGCAGCCCTGGGACTAGCGGGGCAGATACGCAGTATTTT.

CDR3 nucleotide sequence: TGTGCCAGCAGCTTAGTAGGTAGGAGCTCCTACAATGAGCAGTTCTTC. This translates into CASSLVGRSSYNEQFF. This rearrangement joins TRBV7-2 to TRBJ2-1; D is undetermined. The V gene lost 1 base and the J gene lost 0 bases, with 10 bases spanning the gap. The CDR3 runs to 16 residues. The V gene's germline CDR1 is SGHTA and CDR2 FQGNSA.

Worth noting for this clone: This CDR3 is missing its conserved last phenylalanine or tryptophan, likely due to a read error. Because the CDR3's place on the DNA is in doubt, the DNA is left out and the CDR3 is given as listed by TCRdb. The chain is built from TRBV7-2 and TRBJ2-7; TRBD1 is the table's D call, not checked against the DNA. Germline assignment: CDR1 SGHTA and CDR2 FQGNSA. The CDR3 is made up of 13 amino acids, end residues included. This CDR3 is CASSPTGYGMLSL.

V gene TRBV6-5 combines with J gene TRBJ1-2; a weak D match, TRBD1 (5 bases). V was cut by 6 bases and J by 0 bases, with 14 bases left in between. The CDR3 extends over 15 amino acids. CDR1 and CDR2 (germline): MNHEY, SVGAGI. This CDR3 is CASSPGHGANYGYTF. CDR3 sequence (DNA): TGTGCCAGCAGCCCAGGACACGGAGCTAACTATGGCTACACCTTC.

This clone was recorded a few times. One junction end disagrees with the germline gene, perhaps due to a read error. V is TRBV7-7 and J is TRBJ2-7; maybe TRBD1 (7 bases). The CDR3 is 16 amino acids. Germline CDR1 reads SSHAT; CDR2 reads FNYEAQ (reference sequence). The CDR3 reads CASSVRRRDRAYEQYF. The CDR3 DNA sequence: TGTGCTAGCAGCGTCCGGAGGCGGGACAGAGCCTACGAGCAGTACTTC.

This sequence joins TRBV7-9 and TRBJ2-1; D is unresolved. CDR1 is SEHNR and CDR2 is FQNEAQ in the germline V gene (reference sequence). V was cut by 5 bases and J by 9 bases, with 11 bases left in between. This CDR3 has 12 residues. The CDR3 here is CASSPDVAEQFF. CDR3 bases: TGTGCCAGCAGCCCCGACGTAGCTGAGCAGTTCTTC.

This clone occurred once. The J gene is TRBJ2-5, the V gene TRBV5-5; 11 nucleotides match TRBD1. Trimming at V came to 3 bases and at J to 0 bases, leaving 7 bases not matched to a gene. The CDR3 sequence is 17 residues long. Germline CDR1 SGHKS, CDR2 YYEKEE (reference sequence). The CDR3 reads CASSSTGTGGYQETQYF. CDR3 nucleotides: TGTGCCAGCAGCTCTACCGGGACAGGGGGGTACCAAGAGACCCAGTACTTC.

The chain joins TRBV7-9 to TRBJ1-1, with D unclear. Looked up from germline, CDR1 is SEHNR and CDR2 is FQNEAQ (reference sequence). V was cut by 3 bases and J by 5 bases, with 16 bases left in between. CDR3 length: 15 residues. As DNA, the CDR3 is TGTGCCAGCAGCTTGAGAGGGATTGGTCTAACTGAAGCTTTCTTT. Translating it yields CASSLRGIGLTEAFF.

This clone was picked up one time. This chain uses TRBV11-3 with TRBJ2-2; TRBD2 might be the D (7 bases). V was shortened by 5 bases and J by 9 bases, with 25 bases between the two germline ends. The CDR3 is 17 residues long. Germline V gene sequence: CDR1 SGHNT, CDR2 YENEEA. CDR3: CASSEGGEALMRWELFF. The DNA of the CDR3 is TGTGCCAGCAGCGAGGGGGGGGAGGCCCTTATGAGGTGGGAGCTGTTTTTT. Drawing the rest from reference TRBV11-3 and TRBJ2-2, the complete variable domain is EAGVVQSPRYKIIEKKQPVAFWCNPISGHNTLYWYLQNLGQGPELLIRYENEEAVDDSQLPKDRFSAERLKGVDSTLKIQPAELGDSAVYLCASSEGGEALMRWELFFGEGSRLTVL.

This clone was recorded only once. V is TRBV7-3 and J is TRBJ1-1, with 7 bases lining up with TRBD1. The CDR3 totals 14 residues. J lost 3 bases, V lost 5 bases, and 6 bases had no gene match. CDR1 and CDR2 (germline): SGHTA, FQGTGA. The CDR3 here is CASSPTGAYTEAFF. The CDR3 DNA follows: TGTGCCAGCAGCCCAACAGGGGCATACACTGAAGCTTTCTTT.